This TCR beta chain was profiled in a study of blood T cell repertoires in COVID-19. On the study more broadly: Material from acute and convalescent COVID-19 was sourced from the United States, Italy and Spain. T cells, B-cell-depleted T cells, or PBMCs supplied cDNA or gDNA.

Per germline, CDR1 MDHEN and CDR2 SYDVKM. Trimming at V came to 5 bases and at J to 1 base, leaving 4 bases not matched to a gene. The CDR3 contains 15 residues. In the original processing: Reference gene primer amplification in the assay estimated nucleated cell counts. Data came from immunoSEQ multiplex PCR; TCRdb stores just in-frame clones and leaves some out. V, J and clone size were drawn from that table, and D and trimming were deduced from the DNA. The sample lists more than 200,000 clones, roughly 83% occurring once. The receptor was derived from a man older than 75 with acute or convalescent COVID-19. The sequencing input was peripheral blood. The rearrangement joins TRBV28 to TRBJ2-2, with TRBD1 matching over 7 bases. CDR3 protein: CASSPWDRNTGELFF. In nucleotides, the CDR3 is TGTGCCAGCAGTCCCTGGGACAGGAACACCGGGGAGCTGTTTTTT.